This TCR beta chain was documented in a study of blood T cell repertoires in COVID-19. About the study: The United States, Italy and Spain supplied acute and convalescent COVID-19 samples. Sample material is recorded as cDNA or gDNA derived from T cells, B-cell-depleted T cells, or PBMCs.

Per the original data handling: Estimates of nucleated cell counts were drawn from the amplification of reference gene primers. The data were produced by immunoSEQ multiplex PCR, yet TCRdb's version contains in-frame clones alone and is incomplete. V, J and clone size derive from that table, while D and trimming were established from the DNA sequence. The repertoire includes 250,000 or so clones, around four fifths of them detected once, and about 4.4% sits in the top ten. The TCR originated in a woman aged 70-85 years with acute or convalescent COVID-19. The sequenced sample consisted of peripheral blood.

CDR3 in amino acids: CASSSVQGLNQPQHF. Here the CDR3 DNA reads TGTGCCAGTAGTTCTGTACAGGGTCTAAATCAGCCCCAGCATTTT. The chain couples TRBV19 to TRBJ1-5; perhaps TRBD1 as D (6 bases). Germline V gene lookup returns CDR1 LNHDA and CDR2 SQIVND (reference sequence). Trimming pared 5 bases from V and 4 bases from J, leaving 15 bases between. The CDR3 runs 15 residues.